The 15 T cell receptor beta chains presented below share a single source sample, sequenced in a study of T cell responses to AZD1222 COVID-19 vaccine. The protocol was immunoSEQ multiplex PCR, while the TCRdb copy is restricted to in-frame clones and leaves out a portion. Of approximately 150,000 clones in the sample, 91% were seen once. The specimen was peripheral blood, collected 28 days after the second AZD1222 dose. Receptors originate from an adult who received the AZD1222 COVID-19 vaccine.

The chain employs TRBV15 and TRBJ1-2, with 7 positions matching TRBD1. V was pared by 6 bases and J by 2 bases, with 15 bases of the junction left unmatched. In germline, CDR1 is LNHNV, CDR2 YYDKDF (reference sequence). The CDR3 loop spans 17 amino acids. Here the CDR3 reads CATSPIKQTGPNYGYTF. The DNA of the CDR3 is TGTGCCACCAGTCCGATAAAACAGACAGGGCCCAACTATGGCTACACCTTC. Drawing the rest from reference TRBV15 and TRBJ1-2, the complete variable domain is DAMVIQNPRYQVTQFGKPVTLSCSQTLNHNVMYWYQQKSSQAPKLLFHYYDKDFNNEADTPDNFQSRRPNTSFCFLDIRSPGLGDTAMYLCATSPIKQTGPNYGYTFGSGTRLTVV.

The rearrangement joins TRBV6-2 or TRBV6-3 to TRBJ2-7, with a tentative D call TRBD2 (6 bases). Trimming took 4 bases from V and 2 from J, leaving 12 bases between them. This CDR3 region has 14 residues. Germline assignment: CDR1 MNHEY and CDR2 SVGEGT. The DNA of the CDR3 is TGTGCCAGCAGTTCCGGGACTTTACCCTACGAGCAGTACTTC. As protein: CASSSGTLPYEQYF.

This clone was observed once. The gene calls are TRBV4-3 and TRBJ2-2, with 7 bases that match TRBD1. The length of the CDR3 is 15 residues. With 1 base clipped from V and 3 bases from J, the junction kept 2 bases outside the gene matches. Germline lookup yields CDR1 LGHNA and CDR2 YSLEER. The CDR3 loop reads CASSQADRDTGELFF. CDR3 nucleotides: TGCGCCAGCAGCCAAGCCGACAGGGACACCGGGGAGCTGTTTTTT.

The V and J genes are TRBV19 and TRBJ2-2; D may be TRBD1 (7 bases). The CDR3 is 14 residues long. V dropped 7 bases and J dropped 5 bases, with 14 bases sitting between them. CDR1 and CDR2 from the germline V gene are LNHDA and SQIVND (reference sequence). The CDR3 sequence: CASTYSGGTGELFF. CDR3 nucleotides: TGTGCCAGTACCTATTCAGGGGGGACCGGGGAGCTGTTTTTT. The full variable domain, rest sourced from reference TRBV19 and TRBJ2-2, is DGGITQSPKYLFRKEGQNVTLSCEQNLNHDAMYWYRQDPGQGLRLIYYSQIVNDFQKGDIAEGYSVSREKKESFPLTVTSAQKNPTAFYLCASTYSGGTGELFFGEGSRLTVL.

This CDR3 reads CASSYNPRGETQYF. The DNA for the CDR3 is TGTGCCAGCAGTTACAACCCCCGGGGGGAGACCCAGTACTTC. This chain connects TRBV6-5 to TRBJ2-5; maybe TRBD2 (6 bases). The CDR3 sequence is 14 residues long. Germline V CDR1 and CDR2: MNHEY, SVGAGI. V dropped 2 bases and J dropped 5 bases, with 12 bases sitting between them.

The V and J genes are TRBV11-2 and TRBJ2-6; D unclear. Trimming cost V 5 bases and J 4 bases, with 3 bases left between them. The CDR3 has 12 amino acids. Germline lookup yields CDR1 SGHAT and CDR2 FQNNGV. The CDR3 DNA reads TGTGCCAGCAGCCCCGGGGCCAACGTCCTGACTTTC. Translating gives CASSPGANVLTF. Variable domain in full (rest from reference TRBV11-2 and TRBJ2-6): EAGVAQSPRYKIIEKRQSVAFWCNPISGHATLYWYQQILGQGPKLLIQFQNNGVVDDSQLPKDRFSAERLKGVDSTLKIQPAKLEDSAVYLCASSPGANVLTFGAGSRLTVL.

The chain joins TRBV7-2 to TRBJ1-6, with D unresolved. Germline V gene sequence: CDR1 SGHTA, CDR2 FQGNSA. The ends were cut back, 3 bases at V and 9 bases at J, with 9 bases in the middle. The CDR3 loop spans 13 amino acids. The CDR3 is CASSFGYGSPLHF. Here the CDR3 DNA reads TGTGCCAGCAGCTTTGGGTATGGTTCACCCCTCCACTTT.

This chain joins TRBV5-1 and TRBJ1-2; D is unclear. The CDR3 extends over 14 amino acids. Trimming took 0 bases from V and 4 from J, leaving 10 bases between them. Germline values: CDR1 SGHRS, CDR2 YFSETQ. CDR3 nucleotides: TGCGCCAGCAGCTTGGGGGCAGACTCCTATGGCTACACCTTC. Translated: CASSLGADSYGYTF.

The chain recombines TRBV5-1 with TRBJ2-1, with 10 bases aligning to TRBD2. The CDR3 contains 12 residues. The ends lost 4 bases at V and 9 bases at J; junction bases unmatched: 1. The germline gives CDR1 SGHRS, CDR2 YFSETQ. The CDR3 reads CASSIAGGEQFF. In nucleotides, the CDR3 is TGCGCCAGCAGCATAGCGGGAGGTGAGCAGTTCTTC.

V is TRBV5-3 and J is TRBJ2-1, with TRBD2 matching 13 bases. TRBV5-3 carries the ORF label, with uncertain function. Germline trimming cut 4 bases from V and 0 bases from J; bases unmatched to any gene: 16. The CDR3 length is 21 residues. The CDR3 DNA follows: TGTGCCAGAAGCCTCCCCCCCCTACTAGCGGGAGGGCCCAGCTCCTACAATGAGCAGTTCTTC. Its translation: CARSLPPLLAGGPSSYNEQFF.

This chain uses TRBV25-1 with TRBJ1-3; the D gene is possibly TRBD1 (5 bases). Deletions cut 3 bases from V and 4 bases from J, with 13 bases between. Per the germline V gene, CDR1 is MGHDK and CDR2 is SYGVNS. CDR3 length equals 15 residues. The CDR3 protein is CASSEAGDLGNTIYF. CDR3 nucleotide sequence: TGTGCCAGCAGTGAGGCGGGGGACCTCGGAAACACCATATATTTT. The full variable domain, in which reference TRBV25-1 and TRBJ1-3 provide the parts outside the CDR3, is EADIYQTPRYLVIGTGKKITLECSQTMGHDKMYWYQQDPGMELHLIHYSYGVNSTEKGDLSSESTVSRIRTEHFPLTLESARPSHTSQYLCASSEAGDLGNTIYFGEGSWLTVV.

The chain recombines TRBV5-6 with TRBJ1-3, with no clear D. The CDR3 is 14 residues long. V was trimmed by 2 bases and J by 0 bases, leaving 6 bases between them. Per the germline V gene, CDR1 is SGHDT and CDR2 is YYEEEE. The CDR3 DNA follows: TGTGCCAGCAGCTTCAGTAGCTCTGGAAACACCATATATTTT. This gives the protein CASSFSSSGNTIYF.

The CDR3 sequence is CASSVTGGLNTGELFF. Here the CDR3 DNA reads TGTGCCAGCAGTGTTACAGGGGGCCTGAACACCGGGGAGCTGTTTTTT. The V gene is TRBV6-1, the J gene TRBJ2-2, with 9 bases matching TRBD1. The CDR3 consists of 16 residues. Trimming cost V 4 bases and J 1 base; bases outside gene matches: 4. Per germline, CDR1 MNHNS and CDR2 SASEGT.

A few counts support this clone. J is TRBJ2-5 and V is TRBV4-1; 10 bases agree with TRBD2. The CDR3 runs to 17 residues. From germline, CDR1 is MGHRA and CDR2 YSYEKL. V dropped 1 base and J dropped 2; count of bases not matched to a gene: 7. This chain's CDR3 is CASSQVASGGGQETQYF. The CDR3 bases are TGCGCCAGCAGCCAAGTTGCTAGCGGGGGAGGGCAAGAGACCCAGTACTTC.

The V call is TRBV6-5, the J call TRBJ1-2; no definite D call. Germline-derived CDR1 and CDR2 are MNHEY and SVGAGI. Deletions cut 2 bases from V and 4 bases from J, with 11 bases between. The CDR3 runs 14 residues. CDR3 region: CASSYTGVGYGYTF. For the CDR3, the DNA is TGTGCCAGCAGTTACACTGGGGTCGGCTATGGCTACACCTTC.